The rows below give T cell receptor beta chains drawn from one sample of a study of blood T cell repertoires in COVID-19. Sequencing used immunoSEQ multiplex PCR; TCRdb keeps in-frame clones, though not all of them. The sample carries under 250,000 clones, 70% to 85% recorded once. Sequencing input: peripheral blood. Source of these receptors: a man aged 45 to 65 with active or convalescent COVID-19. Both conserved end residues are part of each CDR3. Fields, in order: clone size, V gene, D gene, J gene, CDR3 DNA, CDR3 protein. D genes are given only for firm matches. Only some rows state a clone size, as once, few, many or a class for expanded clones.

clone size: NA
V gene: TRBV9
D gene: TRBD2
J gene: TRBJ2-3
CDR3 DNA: TGTGCCAGCAGCGTTGGAACTCCGGGGGGGCTCACAGATACGCAGTATTTT
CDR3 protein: CASSVGTPGGLTDTQYF

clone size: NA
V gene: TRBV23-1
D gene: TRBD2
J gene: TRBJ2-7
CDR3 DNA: TGCGCCAGCAGTCATTCGGGCGGGAGTAGCTACGAGCAGTACTTC
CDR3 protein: CASSHSGGSSYEQYF

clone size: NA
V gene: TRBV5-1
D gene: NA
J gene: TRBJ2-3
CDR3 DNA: TGCGCCAGCAGCGTCGGGGGTAGCACAGATACGCAGTATTTT
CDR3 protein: CASSVGGSTDTQYF

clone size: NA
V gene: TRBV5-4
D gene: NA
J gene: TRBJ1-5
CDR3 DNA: TGTGCCAGCAGCCCGGACAGAGATCAGCCCCAGCATTTT
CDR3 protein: CASSPDRDQPQHF

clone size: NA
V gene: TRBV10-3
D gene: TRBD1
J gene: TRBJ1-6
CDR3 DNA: TGTGCCATCAGGGGACAGGGGGATTCACCCCTCCACTTT
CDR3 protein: CAIRGQGDSPLHF

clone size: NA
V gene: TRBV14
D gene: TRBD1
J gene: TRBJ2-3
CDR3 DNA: TGTGCCAGCAGCCGGGGACAGCGCACAGATACGCAGTATTTT
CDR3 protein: CASSRGQRTDTQYF

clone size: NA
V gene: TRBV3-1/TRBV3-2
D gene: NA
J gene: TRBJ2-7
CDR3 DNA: TGTGCCAGCAGCCAAGACCGGCTAGCCGCCTACGAGCAGTACTTC
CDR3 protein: CASSQDRLAAYEQYF

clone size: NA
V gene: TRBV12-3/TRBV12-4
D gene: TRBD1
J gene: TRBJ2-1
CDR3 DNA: TGTGCCAGCAGGACAGGGTCCAATGAGCAGTTCTTC
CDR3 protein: CASRTGSNEQFF

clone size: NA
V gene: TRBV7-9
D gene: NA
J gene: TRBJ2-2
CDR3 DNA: TGTGCGGGGAAACAGGCGAACACCGGGGAGCTGTTTTTT
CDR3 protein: CAGKQANTGELFF

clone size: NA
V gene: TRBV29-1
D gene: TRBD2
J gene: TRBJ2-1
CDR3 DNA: TGCAGCGTTGTTAGCGGGAGATGGGCCTACAATGAGCAGTTCTTC
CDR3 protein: CSVVSGRWAYNEQFF

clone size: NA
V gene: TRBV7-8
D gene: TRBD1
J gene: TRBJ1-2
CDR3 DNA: TGTGCCAGCAGCACAAACCGACAGGGATTTGACTATGGCTACACCTTC
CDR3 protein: CASSTNRQGFDYGYTF

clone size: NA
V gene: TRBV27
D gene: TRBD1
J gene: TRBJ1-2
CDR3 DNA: TGTGCCAGCAGTCCAGGGGGCAGAAAGTATGGCTACACCTTC
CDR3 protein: CASSPGGRKYGYTF

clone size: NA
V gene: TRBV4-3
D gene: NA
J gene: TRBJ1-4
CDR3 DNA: TGCGCCAGCAGCCAGAAGAGCCGACAGGCTAATGAAAAACTGTTTTTT
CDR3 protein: CASSQKSRQANEKLFF

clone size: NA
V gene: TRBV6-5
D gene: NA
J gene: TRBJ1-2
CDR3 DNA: TGTGCCAGCAGCCGAGTTCACGGGGGCTACACCTTC
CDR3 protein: CASSRVHGGYTF

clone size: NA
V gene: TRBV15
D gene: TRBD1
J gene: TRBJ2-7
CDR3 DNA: TGTGCCACCAGCCTCCGACAGGGGAGGACCTACGAGCAGTACTTC
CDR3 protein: CATSLRQGRTYEQYF

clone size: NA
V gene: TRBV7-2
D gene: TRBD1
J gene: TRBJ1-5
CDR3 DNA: TGTGCCAGCAGCTTCCGACAGGGGTACCAGCCCCAGCATTTT
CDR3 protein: CASSFRQGYQPQHF

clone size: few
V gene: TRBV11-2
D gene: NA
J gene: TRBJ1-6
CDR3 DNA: TGTGCCAGCACCCCAGACCCCCGGGCACCCCTCCACTTT
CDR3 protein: CASTPDPRAPLHF

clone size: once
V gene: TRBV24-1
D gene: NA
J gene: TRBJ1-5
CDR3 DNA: TGTGCCACCAGTGGCCGGAGGGAGGCAGGCGGGAGCAATCAGCCCCAGCATTTT
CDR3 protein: CATSGRREAGGSNQPQHF

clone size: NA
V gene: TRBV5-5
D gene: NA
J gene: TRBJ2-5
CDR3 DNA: TGTGCCAGCAGCACCGGGGTCAACCGAGCCCAGACCCAGTACTTC
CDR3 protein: CASSTGVNRAQTQYF

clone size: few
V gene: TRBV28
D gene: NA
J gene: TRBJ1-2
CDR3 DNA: TGTGCCAGCAGAACACCCGGGACACGAGAAGGCTACACCTTC
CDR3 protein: CASRTPGTREGYTF

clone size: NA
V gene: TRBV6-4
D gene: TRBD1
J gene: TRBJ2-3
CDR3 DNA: TGTGCCAGCAGACAGGGACAGGGGAGCACAGATACGCAGTATTTT
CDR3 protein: CASRQGQGSTDTQYF

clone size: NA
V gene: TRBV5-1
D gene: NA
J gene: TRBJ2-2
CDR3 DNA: TGCGCCAGCAGCTCGCGGACAGAGAGCACCGGGGAGCTGTTTTTT
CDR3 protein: CASSSRTESTGELFF

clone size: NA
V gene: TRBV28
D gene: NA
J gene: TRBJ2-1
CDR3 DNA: TGTGCCAGCACCCGGGGGTGGAGGTCAAACAATGAGCAGTTCTTC
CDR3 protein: CASTRGWRSNNEQFF

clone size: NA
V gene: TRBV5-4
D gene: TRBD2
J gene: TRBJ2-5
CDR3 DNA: TGTGCCAGCAGCTTGGGTAGCGGGGGGCTCCAAGAGACCCAGTACTTC
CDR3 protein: CASSLGSGGLQETQYF

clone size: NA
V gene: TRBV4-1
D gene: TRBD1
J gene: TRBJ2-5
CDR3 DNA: TGCGCCAGCAGCCATATTATCGGGACAGGGGGCTCGGAGACCCAGTACTTC
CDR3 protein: CASSHIIGTGGSETQYF

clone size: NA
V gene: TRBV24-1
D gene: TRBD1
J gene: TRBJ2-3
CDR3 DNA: TGTGCCACCAGTGGACAGGGCTGGACAGATACGCAGTATTTT
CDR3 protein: CATSGQGWTDTQYF

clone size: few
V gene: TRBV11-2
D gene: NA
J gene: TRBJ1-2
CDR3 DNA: TGTGCCAGCCACCGAGGGCACAGGGTTCCGGGCTACACCTTC
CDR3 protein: CASHRGHRVPGYTF